Below, one T cell receptor beta chain is given with its context. Its specificity is unknown. Libraries were prepared by immunoSEQ multiplex PCR; TCRdb keeps only in-frame clonotypes and omits some of them. The sample lists about 84,000 clones; around 90% were seen once. This specimen belongs to a study of cytomegalovirus exposure and HLA in healthy donors. Across the whole study: The approximately 110 validation repertoires used the same platform as the roughly 670 first-cohort repertoires, a later analysis reported.

Germline-derived CDR1 and CDR2 are MNHEY and SMNVEV (reference sequence). This CDR3 has 14 residues. The J segment lost 5 bases and the V segment lost 4 bases, leaving 5 bases of the junction unmatched. Broader study findings: As was reported, the classifier diagnosed cytomegalovirus status with high specificity and sensitivity.

J is TRBJ2-5 and V is TRBV27; the match to TRBD2 covers 9 bases. Sample: PBMCs. The receptor was derived from a man younger than 45 in good health and CMV-seronegative. The CDR3, as DNA: TGTGCCAGCAGTTGGACTAGCGTTGGGGAGACCCAGTACTTC. Amino acids: CASSWTSVGETQYF.